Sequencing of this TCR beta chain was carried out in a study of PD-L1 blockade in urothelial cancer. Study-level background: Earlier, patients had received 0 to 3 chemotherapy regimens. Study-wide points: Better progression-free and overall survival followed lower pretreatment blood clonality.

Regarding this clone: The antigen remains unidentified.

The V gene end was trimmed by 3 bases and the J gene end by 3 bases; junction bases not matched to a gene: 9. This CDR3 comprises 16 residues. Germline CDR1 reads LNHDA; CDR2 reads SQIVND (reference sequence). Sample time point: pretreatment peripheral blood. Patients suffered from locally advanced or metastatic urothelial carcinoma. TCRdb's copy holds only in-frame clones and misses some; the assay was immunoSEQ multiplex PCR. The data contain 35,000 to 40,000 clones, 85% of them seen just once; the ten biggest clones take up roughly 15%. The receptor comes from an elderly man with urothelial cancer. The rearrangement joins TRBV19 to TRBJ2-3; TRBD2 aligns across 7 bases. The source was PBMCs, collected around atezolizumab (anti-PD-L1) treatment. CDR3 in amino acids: CASSMFSGGRTDTQYF. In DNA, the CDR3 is TGTGCCAGTAGTATGTTCTCAGGCGGGAGAACAGATACGCAGTATTTT.